Only one count was recorded for the clone carrying this T cell receptor (beta chain). The sample belongs to a study of blood T cell repertoires in COVID-19. Data came from immunoSEQ multiplex PCR; TCRdb stores just in-frame clones and leaves some out. In the table there are about 300,000 clones, around nine tenths of which are singletons. Germline loops: CDR1 GTSNPN, CDR2 SVGIG (reference sequence). This CDR3 has 16 residues. V lost 5 bases to trimming and J lost 1 base, with 19 bases between them. Input material: PBMCs or T cells enriched from blood (not recorded which). V usage is TRBV30 and J usage is TRBJ2-3; tentative D call: TRBD1 (8 bases). The TCR comes from a woman between 40 and 55 years old who had recovered from COVID-19. The CDR3 loop reads CAWGDWTGRGTDTQYF. CDR3 in DNA: TGTGCCTGGGGAGACTGGACAGGGAGGGGCACAGATACGCAGTATTTT.